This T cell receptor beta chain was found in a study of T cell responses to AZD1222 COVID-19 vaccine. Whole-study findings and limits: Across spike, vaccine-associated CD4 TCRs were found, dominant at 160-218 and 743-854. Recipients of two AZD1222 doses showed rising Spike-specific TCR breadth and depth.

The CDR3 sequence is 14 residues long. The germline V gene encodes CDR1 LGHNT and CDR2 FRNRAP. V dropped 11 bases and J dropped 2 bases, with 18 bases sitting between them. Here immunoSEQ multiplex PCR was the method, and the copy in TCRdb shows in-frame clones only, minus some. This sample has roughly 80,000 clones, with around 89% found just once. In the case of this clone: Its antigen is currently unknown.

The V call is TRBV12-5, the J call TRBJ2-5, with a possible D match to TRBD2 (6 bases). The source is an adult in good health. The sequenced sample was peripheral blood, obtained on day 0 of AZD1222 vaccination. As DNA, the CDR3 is TGTGCTTCCTCGGTCGGAGGGGCTCAAGAGACCCAGTACTTC. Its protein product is CASSVGGAQETQYF.